The next 27 T cell receptor beta chains were all read from a single sample in a study of blood T cell repertoires in COVID-19. TCRdb's table, derived via immunoSEQ multiplex PCR, lists solely in-frame clones and lacks some. The sample holds 320,000 or so clones, roughly 89% seen once. The sequenced sample was PBMCs or T cells enriched from blood (not recorded which). The receptors shown here come from a man in his sixties who had recovered from COVID-19.

The genes are TRBV18 and TRBJ2-2, with 10 positions matching TRBD2. The ends lost 1 base at V and 7 bases at J; junction bases unmatched: 9. CDR1 is KGHSH and CDR2 is LQKENI in the germline V gene. The CDR3 extends over 17 amino acids. The CDR3 is CASSPRPSGSLGGELFF. CDR3 coding DNA: TGTGCCAGCTCACCACGGCCTAGCGGGAGCTTGGGCGGGGAGCTGTTTTTT.

The chain is built from TRBV5-1 and TRBJ2-7; 7 bases agree with TRBD2. Germline loops: CDR1 SGHRS, CDR2 YFSETQ. After removal of 4 bases from V and 3 bases from J, the junction contained 7 bases not matched to a gene. The length of the CDR3 is 14 residues. CDR3 loop: CASSPWGGSYEQYF. The DNA for the CDR3 is TGCGCCAGCAGCCCATGGGGGGGAAGCTACGAGCAGTACTTC.

CDR3 DNA: TGTGCCAGCACTCCTCCGTGGAGGGGCGAGCAGTACTTC. Its protein is CASTPPWRGEQYF. The chain is built from TRBV28 and TRBJ2-7; possible D gene TRBD2, 6 bases. This CDR3 is 13 amino acids long. The germline CDR1 and CDR2 sequences are MDHEN and SYDVKM. The ends were cut back, 7 bases at V and 6 bases at J, with 16 bases in the middle.

The chain links TRBV20-1 to TRBJ2-3, with TRBD2 as a possible D gene (5 bases). The CDR3 covers 14 residues. The V gene lost 3 bases and the J gene lost 0 bases, with 10 bases spanning the gap. Germline CDR1 DFQATT, CDR2 SNEGSKA (reference sequence). The CDR3 here is CSASLSASTDTQYF. The CDR3 coding sequence is TGCAGTGCTAGTCTTAGCGCTAGCACAGATACGCAGTATTTT.

The genes are TRBV6-2 or TRBV6-3 and TRBJ2-1, with TRBD2 identical over 8 bases. Germline trimming cut 4 bases from V and 5 bases from J; bases unmatched to any gene: 10. The CDR3 is 16 residues long. CDR1 and CDR2 from the germline V gene are MNHEY and SVGEGT. CDR3 DNA sequence: TGTGCCAGCAGTTGGCTTAGCGGGAAGCCCCACAATGAGCAGTTCTTC. Its protein product is CASSWLSGKPHNEQFF.

V usage is TRBV18 and J usage is TRBJ2-7, with 14 bases identical to TRBD2. This CDR3 has 15 amino acids. Germline V gene lookup returns CDR1 KGHSH and CDR2 LQKENI. V was clipped by 3 bases and J by 5 bases; unmatched bases: 3. The CDR3 reads CASSPLGLAGDEQYF. CDR3 DNA sequence: TGTGCCAGCTCACCCCTGGGACTAGCGGGAGACGAGCAGTACTTC.

This chain connects TRBV27 to TRBJ2-2, with 7 nucleotides matching TRBD1. The CDR3 extends over 18 amino acids. Per the germline V gene, CDR1 is MNHEY and CDR2 is SMNVEV (reference sequence). The V and J ends lost 4 bases and 2 bases, in that order; junction bases with no gene match: 13. The CDR3 reads CASSSLQGKITNTGELFF. The CDR3 DNA reads as TGTGCCAGCAGTTCGCTACAGGGGAAAATTACTAACACCGGGGAGCTGTTTTTT.

As for this clone: The germline gene is not matched at one end of the junction; a read error may be the cause. The chain is built from TRBV18 and TRBJ2-5; tentatively, D is TRBD1 (6 bases). This CDR3 is 15 amino acids long. Germline V gives CDR1 KGHSH, CDR2 LQKENI. CDR3 in amino acids: CASSPPGTPQEAQYF. The CDR3 DNA sequence: TGTGCCAGCTCACCACCCGGGACACCCCAAGAGGCCCAGTACTTC.

The chain employs TRBV30 and TRBJ2-1; D perhaps matches TRBD1 (5 bases). The V gene lost 2 bases and the J gene lost 11 bases, with 16 bases spanning the gap. Germline V lookup: CDR1 GTSNPN, CDR2 SVGIG (reference sequence). This CDR3 is 13 amino acids long. The CDR3 nucleotides read TGTGCCTGGAGTTCCCCCGACAGAATTAAGCAGTTCTTC. Residues: CAWSSPDRIKQFF.

The V and J genes are TRBV5-8 and TRBJ2-7; D ambiguous. V was shortened by 0 bases and J by 6 bases, with 7 bases between the two germline ends. Germline assignment: CDR1 SGHTS and CDR2 YDEGEE. The CDR3 loop spans 12 amino acids. This chain's CDR3 is CASSLAGREQYF. The CDR3 DNA reads as TGTGCCAGCAGCTTGGCAGGCCGCGAGCAGTACTTC.

The chain combines TRBV3-1 (or the pseudogene TRBV3-2) with TRBJ2-1, with 8 bases aligning to TRBD1. The CDR3 sequence is 12 residues long. In germline, CDR1 is LGHDT, CDR2 YNNKEL (reference sequence). J was trimmed by 15 bases and V by 4 bases; bases with no gene match: 8. The CDR3 DNA reads TGTGCCAGCAGCCTCGGACAGGGCATCCCGTTCTTC. Amino acids: CASSLGQGIPFF.

The V call is TRBV11-2, the J call TRBJ2-7; 8 bases map to TRBD2. Germline V lookup: CDR1 SGHAT, CDR2 FQNNGV. The CDR3 has 13 residues. Losses at the gene ends were 8 bases for V and 4 bases for J; bases not matched to a gene: 7. The CDR3 bases are TGTGCCAGCTTGGGGACTAGTCTATACGAGCAGTACTTC. It yields the protein CASLGTSLYEQYF.

The rearrangement links TRBV4-2 to TRBJ2-5; D is perhaps TRBD1 (6 bases). The V and J ends lost 0 bases and 0 bases respectively, with 14 bases between them. Germline CDR1 is LGHNA and CDR2 is YNFKEQ. This CDR3 is built from 17 residues. The CDR3 DNA is TGTGCCAGCAGCCAAGACGCCGGGACACAGTACCAAGAGACCCAGTACTTC. Translated, it gives CASSQDAGTQYQETQYF.

This chain connects TRBV4-3 to TRBJ2-7; tentative D call: TRBD2 (6 bases). Germline CDR1 is LGHNA and CDR2 is YSLEER. V lost 1 base, J lost 2 bases, and 12 bases lay in between. This CDR3 spans 15 amino acids. The CDR3 reads CASSQVGGKTYEQYF. The CDR3 DNA reads TGCGCCAGCAGCCAAGTTGGCGGGAAAACCTACGAGCAGTACTTC.

This clone was recorded a few times. The rearrangement joins TRBV5-1 to TRBJ1-2; 7 bases fit TRBD1. The CDR3 runs to 15 residues. Germline CDR1 SGHRS, CDR2 YFSETQ. The junction had 13 bases not matched to a gene; V was cut back by 3 bases and J by 8 bases. Here the CDR3 reads CASSSGATGEWGYTF. The CDR3 DNA reads as TGCGCCAGCAGCTCAGGCGCCACAGGGGAATGGGGCTACACCTTC.

This rearrangement joins TRBV5-1 to TRBJ1-6; D gene unclear. The CDR3 runs to 13 residues. Germline V gives CDR1 SGHRS, CDR2 YFSETQ. Trimming took 0 bases from V and 10 from J, leaving 8 bases between them. CDR3: CASSLGSESPLHF. The CDR3 nucleotides are TGCGCCAGCAGCTTGGGCTCAGAATCACCCCTCCACTTT.

The rearrangement uses TRBV7-9 and TRBJ1-2; 11 nucleotides line up with TRBD1. CDR1 SEHNR and CDR2 FQNEAQ come from the germline V gene (reference sequence). V shed 1 base, J shed 3 bases, and the junction held 4 bases outside the gene matches. There are 16 residues in the CDR3. CDR3 in DNA: TGTGCCAGCAGCTTAGGGACAGGGGGCGAAGACTATGGCTACACCTTC. Translating gives CASSLGTGGEDYGYTF.

The CDR3 reads CASSSGLAGGPETQYF. Here the CDR3 DNA reads TGTGCCAGCAGCTCCGGACTAGCGGGAGGCCCAGAGACCCAGTACTTC. The chain is built from TRBV9 and TRBJ2-5, with 14 bases fitting TRBD2. The CDR3 is made up of 16 amino acids. Germline trimming cut 4 bases from V and 4 bases from J; bases unmatched to any gene: 6. Germline-derived CDR1 and CDR2 are SGDLS and YYNGEE.

This chain connects TRBV5-6 to TRBJ2-1, with 7 bases fitting TRBD2. This CDR3 region has 14 residues. In germline, CDR1 is SGHDT, CDR2 YYEEEE. Trimming removed 1 base from V and 5 bases from J; junction bases left unmatched: 3. Written as DNA, the CDR3 is TGTGCCAGCAGCTTGTGGGCGGGGGACAATGAGCAGTTCTTC. Amino acids: CASSLWAGDNEQFF. Full variable domain (missing parts from reference TRBV5-6 and TRBJ2-1): DAGVTQSPTHLIKTRGQQVTLRCSPKSGHDTVSWYQQALGQGPQFIFQYYEEEERQRGNFPDRFSGHQFPNYSSELNVNALLLGDSALYLCASSLWAGDNEQFFGPGTRLTVL.

The gene calls are TRBV6-6 and TRBJ1-1, with 12 positions matching TRBD1. This CDR3 has 16 residues. The germline V gene has CDR1 MNHNY and CDR2 SVGAGI (reference sequence). After removal of 8 bases from V and 2 bases from J, the junction contained 9 bases not matched to a gene. The CDR3 protein is CASVKGQGALNTEAFF. CDR3 sequence (DNA): TGTGCCAGCGTTAAGGGACAGGGGGCCTTAAACACTGAAGCTTTCTTT.

The sample holds a few counts of this clone. The V and J genes are TRBV6-5 and TRBJ2-1; TRBD2 agrees at 13 bases. V was pared by 6 bases and J by 4 bases, with 3 bases of the junction left unmatched. Germline V lookup: CDR1 MNHEY, CDR2 SVGAGI. This CDR3 comprises 15 residues. In nucleotides, the CDR3 is TGTGCCAGCAGGCAGGGACTAGCGGGATACAATGAGCAGTTCTTC. Translating gives CASRQGLAGYNEQFF.

The chain links TRBV7-2 to TRBJ2-7, with D perhaps matching TRBD2 (6 bases). Germline CDR1 reads SGHTA; CDR2 reads FQGNSA. The V end lost 1 base, the J end lost 4 bases, and 11 bases lay between the germline ends. The CDR3 is 14 residues long. The CDR3 sequence: CASSLGGTVYEQYF. The CDR3 DNA is TGTGCCAGCAGCTTAGGGGGGACTGTGTACGAGCAGTACTTC. Variable domain in full (rest from reference TRBV7-2 and TRBJ2-7): GAGVSQSPSNKVTEKGKDVELRCDPISGHTALYWYRQSLGQGLEFLIYFQGNSAPDKSGLPSDRFSAERTGGSVSTLTIQRTQQEDSAVYLCASSLGGTVYEQYFGPGTRLTVT.

This clone was found once. One junction end disagrees with the germline gene, perhaps due to a read error. This chain uses TRBV28 with TRBJ1-2; TRBD1 matches at 12 bases. Germline values: CDR1 MDHEN, CDR2 SYDVKM. This CDR3 region has 15 residues. The CDR3 is CASSTPPGQGAKSYF. The CDR3 DNA follows: TGTGCCAGCAGTACACCTCCGGGACAGGGGGCTAAGTCCTACTTC.

The chain has TRBV28 and TRBJ2-2; a weak D match, TRBD2 (6 bases). CDR1 is MDHEN and CDR2 is SYDVKM in the germline V gene. The CDR3 is 14 residues long. The V and J ends lost 2 bases and 4 bases respectively, with 8 bases between them. CDR3 sequence reads: CASSLGGTTGELFF. CDR3 bases: TGTGCCAGCAGTTTAGGGGGGACCACCGGGGAGCTGTTTTTT.

This chain connects TRBV6-5 to TRBJ1-4; D is unclear. Trimming stripped 4 bases from V and 8 bases from J, with 14 bases between. The length of the CDR3 is 14 residues. In germline, CDR1 is MNHEY, CDR2 SVGAGI. The CDR3 coding sequence is TGTGCCAGCAGTTCCGGGGAGGGTGGCGAAAAACTGTTTTTT. Translating it yields CASSSGEGGEKLFF.

J is TRBJ1-2 and V is TRBV30; 9 positions match TRBD1. Losses at the gene ends were 5 bases for V and 4 bases for J; bases not matched to a gene: 5. Germline V CDR1 and CDR2: GTSNPN, SVGIG (reference sequence). The CDR3 totals 13 residues. The CDR3, as DNA: TGTGCCTGGTACCGGGACAGGGCCTATGGCTACACCTTC. It specifies CAWYRDRAYGYTF. Using reference TRBV30 and TRBJ1-2 for the parts outside the CDR3, the full variable domain is SQTIHQWPATLVQPVGSPLSLECTVEGTSNPNLYWYRQAAGRGLQLLFYSVGIGQISSEVPQNLSASRPQDRQFILSSKKLLLSDSGFYLCAWYRDRAYGYTFGSGTRLTVV.

V is TRBV24-1 and J is TRBJ2-7; weak D call: TRBD2 (6 bases). Germline loops: CDR1 KGHDR, CDR2 SFDVKD. V lost 5 bases and J lost 6, with 10 bases in between. The CDR3 is made up of 12 amino acids. In DNA, the CDR3 is TGTGCCACCAGTGGGCGGCGGGGCGAGCAGTACTTC. This sequence encodes CATSGRRGEQYF.